The rows below give T cell receptor beta chains drawn from one sample of a study of T cells in Graves' hyperthyroidism and ophthalmopathy. TCRdb re-analysed the multiplex PCR reads in MiXCR, keeping a single row per CDR3 protein. The table records 250,000 to 300,000 distinct CDR3 sequences, about 19% of them present only once. Specimen: blood. The receptors derive from a man aged 45-65 years with Graves' ophthalmopathy. The CDR3 runs from the conserved cysteine through the conserved F or W. The order of the fields is D gene, clone size, J gene, V gene, CDR3 DNA, CDR3 protein. A D gene is named only where the DNA matches it firmly. For some rows the clone size is stated as once, few or many, or as a class when expanded; others skip it.

TRBD2 | - | TRBJ2-1 | TRBV11-3 | TGTGCCAGCAGCTTACAAGCGGGAGTCAATGAGCAGTTCTTC | CASSLQAGVNEQFF
- | - | TRBJ2-5 | TRBV9 | TGTGCCAGCAGCGCAGGCGCAGGTACAGAGACCCAGTACTTC | CASSAGAGTETQYF
TRBD1 | many | TRBJ1-6 | TRBV7-9 | TGTGCCAGCAGCCCGTCGACAGGGGGACGCAATTCACCCCTCCACTTT | CASSPSTGGRNSPLHF
TRBD2 | few | TRBJ2-1 | TRBV19 | TGTGCCAGTAGTATACCAGCGGGAGGGGGTGAGCAGTTCTTC | CASSIPAGGGEQFF
TRBD2 | many | TRBJ2-3 | TRBV11-2 | TGTGCCAGCAGCTTAGTAGCGGGAGACACAGATACGCAGTATTTT | CASSLVAGDTDTQYF
TRBD2 | many | TRBJ2-3 | TRBV5-1 | TGCGCCAGCAGCTCGCTAACTAGCGGAGACACAGATACGCAGTATTTT | CASSSLTSGDTDTQYF
- | many | TRBJ1-2 | TRBV2 | TGTGCCAGCAGTGCGGATTTCGGGACGAGTAGTGGCTACACCTTC | CASSADFGTSSGYTF
- | many | TRBJ2-3 | TRBV30 | TGTGCCTGGAGTCTTTTTTGGGGTTCGGGAGATACGCAGTATTTT | CAWSLFWGSGDTQYF
- | many | TRBJ2-7 | TRBV5-1 | TGCGCCAGCAGCTTGGCCATGAACGAGCAGTACTTC | CASSLAMNEQYF
- | few | TRBJ1-6 | TRBV18 | TGTGCCAGCTCCCTCACCAGCGATCGGAATTCACCCCTCCACTTT | CASSLTSDRNSPLHF